The 27 T cell receptor beta chains given below trace back to one sample, sequenced in a study of beta chain features in type 1 diabetes. Study-level results: Among all four CD4+ subsets, Type 1 diabetes patients had TCRB CDR3s that were moderately but significantly shorter.

The whole isolated RNA underwent reverse transcription, so sequencing captured expressed TCRB transcripts. The protocol was immunoSEQ multiplex PCR, while the TCRdb copy is restricted to in-frame clones and leaves out a portion. The sample gives about 53,000 clones, 55% to 80% of which show up once; over 0.25% is in the top ten. These TCRs are of unknown antigen specificity. What was sequenced was stem cell memory CD4+ T cells from blood. These receptors were obtained from a woman in her thirties with type 1 diabetes.

V usage is TRBV5-1 and J usage is TRBJ2-7, with D perhaps TRBD1 (5 bases). The CDR3 has 12 amino acids. V was cut by 4 bases and J by 4 bases, with 9 bases left in between. Germline CDR1 reads SGHRS; CDR2 reads YFSETQ. The CDR3 bases are TGCGCCAGCAGCGGTCAGGGTTACGAGCAGTACTTC. This translates into CASSGQGYEQYF. Drawing the rest from reference TRBV5-1 and TRBJ2-7, the complete variable domain is KAGVTQTPRYLIKTRGQQVTLSCSPISGHRSVSWYQQTPGQGLQFLFEYFSETQRNKGNFPGRFSGRQFSNSRSEMNVSTLELGDSALYLCASSGQGYEQYFGPGTRLTVT.

This clone was picked up a small number of times. Here the CDR3 DNA reads TGCGCCAGCAGCCAACCAGGGACTAACCAAAATGAAAAACTGTTTTTT. Translating it yields CASSQPGTNQNEKLFF. The V gene is TRBV4-1, the J gene TRBJ1-4, with D possibly being TRBD1 (5 bases). Trimming removed 2 bases at V and 5 bases at J, with 15 bases between. Germline CDR1 and CDR2: MGHRA and YSYEKL. There are 16 residues in the CDR3.

The V gene is TRBV10-3, the J gene TRBJ2-3, with D perhaps matching TRBD2 (6 bases). The V end lost 6 bases, the J end lost 1 base, and 14 bases lay between the germline ends. Germline V gene sequence: CDR1 ENHRY, CDR2 SYGVKD. The CDR3 length is 15 residues. The CDR3 DNA follows: TGTGCCATCAGGGTCGGGACTCAGCGCACAGATACGCAGTATTTT. It yields the protein CAIRVGTQRTDTQYF.

Concerning this clone: Germline and junction disagree at one end, which may indicate a read error. The chain employs TRBV15 and TRBJ2-4; TRBD2 matches at 7 bases. The CDR3 spans 12 residues. Looked up from germline, CDR1 is LNHNV and CDR2 is YYDKDF (reference sequence). CDR3 amino acids: CATSRASGSLNF. CDR3 nucleotides: TGTGCCACCAGCAGAGCTAGCGGAAGTCTCAACTTC.

This clone was counted a single time. J is TRBJ1-1 and V is TRBV7-8; 7 nucleotides align to TRBD1. The CDR3 is 14 residues long. Germline V gene sequence: CDR1 SGHVS, CDR2 FQNEAQ. After removal of 3 bases from V and 3 bases from J, the junction contained 4 bases not matched to a gene. As DNA, the CDR3 is TGTGCCAGCAGCTTCAACAGGGGAGACACTGAAGCTTTCTTT. Protein sequence: CASSFNRGDTEAFF.

The V call is TRBV5-1, the J call TRBJ2-1; D unclear. V was pared by 2 bases and J by 9 bases, with 12 bases between. CDR1 SGHRS and CDR2 YFSETQ come from the germline V gene. This CDR3 region has 13 residues. The CDR3 coding sequence is TGCGCCAGCAGCTTCCTAGGTCGTGGTGAGCAGTTCTTC. Translation: CASSFLGRGEQFF.

This clone was seen only a few times. The chain joins TRBV29-1 to TRBJ2-7, with D perhaps TRBD1 (6 bases). The V end was cut by 6 bases, the J end by 4 bases, with 10 bases between. The CDR3 covers 11 residues. Germline CDR1 SQVTM, CDR2 ANQGSEA. The CDR3 is CSVSGAYEQYF. CDR3 nucleotides: TGCAGCGTCTCAGGGGCGTACGAGCAGTACTTC.

V usage is TRBV4-1 and J usage is TRBJ2-7, with D hard to call. V lost 2 bases to trimming and J lost 4 bases, with 15 bases between them. The V gene's germline CDR1 is MGHRA and CDR2 YSYEKL. This CDR3 has 15 residues. The CDR3 protein is CASSQIGPVSYEQYF. The DNA for the CDR3 is TGCGCCAGCAGCCAAATCGGTCCGGTTTCGTACGAGCAGTACTTC.

The chain links TRBV20-1 to TRBJ1-2; D is unclear. Per germline, CDR1 DFQATT and CDR2 SNEGSKA (reference sequence). The CDR3 runs 11 residues. Trimming removed 5 bases at V and 7 bases at J, with 11 bases between. CDR3 nucleotides: TGCAGTGCTGGGTGGGAGGCTGGCTACACCTTC. Translating gives CSAGWEAGYTF.

The J gene is TRBJ1-2, the V gene TRBV14; 8 bases are shared with TRBD1. In germline, CDR1 is SGHDN, CDR2 FVKESK. The V gene end was trimmed by 4 bases and the J gene end by 2 bases; junction bases not matched to a gene: 6. This CDR3 region has 15 residues. CDR3 loop: CASSPKQGDNYGYTF. CDR3 DNA: TGTGCCAGCAGCCCAAAACAGGGGGACAACTATGGCTACACCTTC. The complete variable domain, with remaining parts taken from reference TRBV14 and TRBJ1-2, reads EAGVTQFPSHSVIEKGQTVTLRCDPISGHDNLYWYRRVMGKEIKFLLHFVKESKQDESGMPNNRFLAERTGGTYSTLKVQPAELEDSGVYFCASSPKQGDNYGYTFGSGTRLTVV.

The CDR3 DNA follows: TGTGCCAGTAGTGCGGGGCCCAAGTACGAGCAGTACTTC. It encodes CASSAGPKYEQYF. The rearrangement uses TRBV19 and TRBJ2-7, with a weak D call TRBD2 (6 bases). V lost 5 bases, J lost 4 bases, and 12 bases lay in between. This CDR3 spans 13 amino acids. The germline CDR1 and CDR2 sequences are LNHDA and SQIVND (reference sequence).

The chain uses TRBV29-1 and TRBJ2-1, with 7 bases aligning to TRBD2. This CDR3 region has 15 residues. Looked up from germline, CDR1 is SQVTM and CDR2 is ANQGSEA. V lost 8 bases to trimming and J lost 3 bases; unmatched junction nucleotides: 13. CDR3 in amino acids: CSPGGAGDLYNEQFF. The CDR3 region has the DNA TGCAGCCCCGGTGGGGCGGGAGATCTCTACAATGAGCAGTTCTTC.

This chain joins TRBV7-3 and TRBJ2-3, with no clear D. The CDR3 runs to 13 residues. V was cut by 1 base and J by 9 bases, with 11 bases left in between. The germline gives CDR1 SGHTA, CDR2 FQGTGA. The CDR3 DNA follows: TGTGCCAGCAGCTTAAATTCCGAGAGGACGCAGTATTTT. Amino acids: CASSLNSERTQYF. Variable domain in full (rest from reference TRBV7-3 and TRBJ2-3): GAGVSQTPSNKVTEKGKYVELRCDPISGHTALYWYRQSLGQGPEFLIYFQGTGAADDSGLPNDRFFAVRPEGSVSTLKIQRTERGDSAVYLCASSLNSERTQYFGPGTRLTVL.

In DNA form, the CDR3 reads TGTGCCAGCAGTGAGCTAGGGGTTGGAGAGACCCAGTACTTC. Its translation is CASSELGVGETQYF. The chain combines TRBV6-1 with TRBJ2-5; a possible D gene is TRBD1 (5 bases). The CDR3 consists of 14 residues. The V end lost 3 bases, the J end lost 4 bases, and 12 bases lay between the germline ends. Germline lookup yields CDR1 MNHNS and CDR2 SASEGT.

The V gene is TRBV9, the J gene TRBJ1-1; D unclear. Germline CDR1 SGDLS, CDR2 YYNGEE. CDR3 length: 14 residues. V was shortened by 4 bases and J by 3 bases, with 13 bases between the two germline ends. The CDR3 loop reads CASSTLPRDTEAFF. The CDR3 DNA reads as TGTGCCAGCAGCACCCTTCCACGGGACACTGAAGCTTTCTTT. Full variable domain (missing parts from reference TRBV9 and TRBJ1-1): DSGVTQTPKHLITATGQRVTLRCSPRSGDLSVYWYQQSLDQGLQFLIQYYNGEERAKGNILERFSAQQFPDLHSELNLSSLELGDSALYFCASSTLPRDTEAFFGQGTRLTVV.

The rearrangement uses TRBV7-6 and TRBJ2-2; tentative D call: TRBD2 (5 bases). CDR3 length: 14 residues. CDR1 and CDR2 (germline): SGHVS, FNYEAQ. The V and J ends lost 5 bases and 6 bases respectively, with 13 bases between them. CDR3 nucleotides: TGTGCCAGCAGCCCTCGAGCGAGGGCCGGGGAGCTGTTTTTT. This codes for CASSPRARAGELFF.

V and J are TRBV29-1 and TRBJ2-7; 7 nucleotides align to TRBD1. CDR1 SQVTM and CDR2 ANQGSEA come from the germline V gene. This CDR3 is 12 amino acids long. Unmatched junction bases numbered 5, after V lost 6 bases and J lost 3 bases. CDR3 region: CSVKGGLYEQYF. CDR3 DNA: TGCAGCGTCAAAGGGGGCCTCTACGAGCAGTACTTC.

This clone occurred a few times. This chain connects TRBV18 to TRBJ2-2; D remains unclear. CDR1 is KGHSH and CDR2 is LQKENI in the germline V gene. The V end lost 1 base, the J end lost 7 bases, and 13 bases lay between the germline ends. The CDR3 is 15 residues long. CDR3 DNA sequence: TGTGCCAGCTCACCACGGGTGGAGAAGGACGGGGAGCTGTTTTTT. It yields the protein CASSPRVEKDGELFF.

The chain has TRBV14 and TRBJ2-3, with 10 bases lining up with TRBD1. Germline loops: CDR1 SGHDN, CDR2 FVKESK. V gave up 4 bases and J gave up 9 bases; unmatched junction bases: 4. This CDR3 is built from 13 residues. CDR3 region: CASSLRQGATQYF. In DNA, the CDR3 is TGTGCCAGCAGCCTGCGACAGGGGGCAACGCAGTATTTT.

The gene calls are TRBV29-1 and TRBJ1-4; a possible D gene is TRBD1 (5 bases). The CDR3 sequence is 12 residues long. V was shortened by 5 bases and J by 6 bases, with 10 bases between the two germline ends. Germline V lookup: CDR1 SQVTM, CDR2 ANQGSEA. The DNA of the CDR3 is TGCAGCGTTCAGTCGGGGGATGAAAAACTGTTTTTT. Translated, it gives CSVQSGDEKLFF.

This clone has only a few counts. CDR3 sequence (DNA): TGTGCCAGCAGTGTTCGGGGGGGCGCCTACAATGAGCAGTTCTTC. This gives the protein CASSVRGGAYNEQFF. This chain connects TRBV2 to TRBJ2-1; 8 bases match TRBD2. The CDR3 is 15 amino acids. The V segment lost 4 bases and the J segment 2 bases; nucleotides outside the gene matches: 4. Germline assignment: CDR1 SNHLY and CDR2 FYNNEI. The full variable domain, rest sourced from reference TRBV2 and TRBJ2-1, is EPEVTQTPSHQVTQMGQEVILRCVPISNHLYFYWYRQILGQKVEFLVSFYNNEISEKSEIFDDQFSVERPDGSNFTLKIRSTKLEDSAMYFCASSVRGGAYNEQFFGPGTRLTVL.

CDR3 region: CASSPIGGGYQETQYF. CDR3 sequence (DNA): TGCGCCAGCAGTCCGATCGGGGGAGGGTACCAAGAGACCCAGTACTTC. The chain combines TRBV4-1 with TRBJ2-5, with 7 nucleotides matching TRBD2. Germline values: CDR1 MGHRA, CDR2 YSYEKL. The J segment lost 0 bases and the V segment lost 6 bases, leaving 10 bases of the junction unmatched. The CDR3 extends over 16 amino acids.

This chain connects TRBV7-3 to TRBJ2-6; 8 bases line up with TRBD1. Trimming at V came to 6 bases and at J to 17 bases, leaving 9 bases not matched to a gene. Germline V gives CDR1 SGHTA, CDR2 FQGTGA. The CDR3 has 12 residues. The CDR3 reads CASRTGGGVLTF. In nucleotides, the CDR3 is TGTGCCAGCAGAACAGGGGGTGGGGTCTTGACTTTC.

This chain links TRBV2 with TRBJ2-2; D is undetermined. Germline V gives CDR1 SNHLY, CDR2 FYNNEI. V lost 7 bases to trimming and J lost 2 bases, with 5 bases between them. The CDR3 has 12 residues. This chain's CDR3 is CASNLNTGELFF. The CDR3 DNA reads TGTGCCAGCAACCTAAACACCGGGGAGCTGTTTTTT.

This rearrangement joins TRBV2 to TRBJ2-1; D might be TRBD1 (6 bases). The CDR3 is made up of 14 amino acids. With 6 bases removed from V and 7 bases from J, the gap between germline ends came to 16 bases. Germline V lookup: CDR1 SNHLY, CDR2 FYNNEI. CDR3 region: CASRSPRGINEQFF. As DNA, the CDR3 is TGTGCCAGCAGGTCGCCCAGGGGAATTAATGAGCAGTTCTTC.

The chain employs TRBV7-9 and TRBJ2-1; possibly TRBD1 for D (6 bases). Germline values: CDR1 SEHNR, CDR2 FQNEAQ (reference sequence). V dropped 8 bases and J dropped 8 bases, with 25 bases sitting between them. This CDR3 contains 16 residues. CDR3 amino acids: CASCEGGAALGDEQFF. In DNA, the CDR3 is TGTGCCAGCTGCGAAGGGGGAGCGGCTTTAGGGGATGAGCAGTTCTTC.

In its sample, this clone was seen a few times. This rearrangement joins TRBV5-4 to TRBJ2-5, with 10 positions matching TRBD2. In germline, CDR1 is SGHNT, CDR2 YYREEE (reference sequence). V was pared by 2 bases and J by 5 bases, with 9 bases of the junction left unmatched. The CDR3 has 16 amino acids. The CDR3 DNA is TGTGCCAGCAGCTTTCCCCCCCTAGCGGGAGTGGAGACCCAGTACTTC. As protein: CASSFPPLAGVETQYF.